The TCR beta chain described here comes from a study of blood T cell repertoires in COVID-19. The CDR3 sequence is 16 residues long. Germline-derived CDR1 and CDR2 are SGHKS and YYEKEE (reference sequence). V dropped 4 bases and J dropped 2; count of bases not matched to a gene: 7. The data were produced by immunoSEQ multiplex PCR, yet TCRdb's version contains in-frame clones alone and is incomplete. Of 110,000 or so clones in the sample, 85% were seen once. This chain links TRBV5-5 with TRBJ2-2; TRBD2 matches at 8 bases. The TCR comes from a woman in her fifties or sixties with COVID-19, enrolled during active disease. The material sequenced was peripheral blood. The CDR3 sequence is CASSTSSGINTGELFF. CDR3 coding DNA: TGTGCCAGCAGCACCAGTAGCGGGATTAACACCGGGGAGCTGTTTTTT.